This T cell receptor beta chain was identified during a study of T cell repertoires in cytomegalovirus infection. Study-wide results and limits: Summed frequency of shared TCR beta families picked out CMV carriers who also had the relevant HLA.

A remark on this clonotype: What it binds is unknown.

The CDR3 consists of 14 residues. V gave up 1 base and J gave up 7 bases, with 13 bases separating them. The V gene's germline CDR1 is GTSNPN and CDR2 SVGIG (reference sequence). TCRdb reanalysed the reads using MiXCR and keeps one entry per CDR3 protein. The table lists about 300,000 distinct CDR3 sequences, roughly 26% of them singletons, with approximately 13% in the top ten. What was sequenced was PBMCs. The clonotype was recovered from a human donor in good health (CMV status not recorded). Some clones in this sample may be carry-over from other donors' samples. The chain links TRBV30 to TRBJ1-4, with D unresolved. The CDR3 spells CAWSAPGWGEKLFF. The CDR3 DNA is TGTGCCTGGAGTGCCCCCGGATGGGGTGAAAAACTGTTTTTT.